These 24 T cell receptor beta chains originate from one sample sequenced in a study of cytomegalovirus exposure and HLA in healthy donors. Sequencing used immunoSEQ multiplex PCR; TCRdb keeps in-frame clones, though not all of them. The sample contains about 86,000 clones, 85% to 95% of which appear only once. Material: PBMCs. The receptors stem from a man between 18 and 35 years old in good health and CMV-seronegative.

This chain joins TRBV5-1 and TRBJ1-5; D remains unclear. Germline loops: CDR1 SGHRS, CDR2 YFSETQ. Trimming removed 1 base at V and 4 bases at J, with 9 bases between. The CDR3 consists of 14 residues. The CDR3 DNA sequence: TGCGCCAGCAGCTTGACCGGGGTGAATCAGCCCCAGCATTTT. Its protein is CASSLTGVNQPQHF.

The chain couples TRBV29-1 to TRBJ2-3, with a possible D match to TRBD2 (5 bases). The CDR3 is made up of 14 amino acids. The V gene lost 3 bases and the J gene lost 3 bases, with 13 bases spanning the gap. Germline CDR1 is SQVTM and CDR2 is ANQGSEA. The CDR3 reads CSVERGRRTDTQYF. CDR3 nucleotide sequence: TGCAGCGTTGAGAGAGGGAGAAGGACAGATACGCAGTATTTT.

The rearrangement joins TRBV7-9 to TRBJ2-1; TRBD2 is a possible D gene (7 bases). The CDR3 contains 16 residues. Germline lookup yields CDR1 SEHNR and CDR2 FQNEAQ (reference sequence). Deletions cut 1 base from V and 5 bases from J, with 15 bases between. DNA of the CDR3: TGTGCCAGCAGCTTAGGCGGGCGGGGGCAAAACAATGAGCAGTTCTTC. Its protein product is CASSLGGRGQNNEQFF.

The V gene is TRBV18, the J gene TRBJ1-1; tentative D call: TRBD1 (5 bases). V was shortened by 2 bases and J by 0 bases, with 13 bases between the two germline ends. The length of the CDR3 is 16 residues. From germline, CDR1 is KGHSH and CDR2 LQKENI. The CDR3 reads CASSPGQGLLNTEAFF. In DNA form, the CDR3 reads TGTGCCAGCTCACCAGGACAAGGGCTCCTGAACACTGAAGCTTTCTTT.

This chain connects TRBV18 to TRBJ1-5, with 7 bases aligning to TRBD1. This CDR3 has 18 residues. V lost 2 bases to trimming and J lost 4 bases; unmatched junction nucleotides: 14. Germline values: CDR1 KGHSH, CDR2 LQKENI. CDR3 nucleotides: TGTGCCAGCTCACCAACCTTCCAGGGGGGAACTACTAATCAGCCCCAGCATTTT. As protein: CASSPTFQGGTTNQPQHF.

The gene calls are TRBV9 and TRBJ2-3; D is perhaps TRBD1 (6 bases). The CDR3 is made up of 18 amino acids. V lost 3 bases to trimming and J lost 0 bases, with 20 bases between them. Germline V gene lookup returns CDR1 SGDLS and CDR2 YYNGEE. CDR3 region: CASSAFGGPRGSTDTQYF. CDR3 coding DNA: TGTGCCAGCAGCGCCTTTGGAGGTCCCAGGGGCAGCACAGATACGCAGTATTTT.

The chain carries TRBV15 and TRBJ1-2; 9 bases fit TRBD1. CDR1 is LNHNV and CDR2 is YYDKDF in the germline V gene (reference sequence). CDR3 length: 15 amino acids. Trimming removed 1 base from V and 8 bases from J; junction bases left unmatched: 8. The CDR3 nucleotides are TGTGCCACCAGCAGAGCAGTACAGGGGGCAAGGGGCTACACCTTC. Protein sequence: CATSRAVQGARGYTF. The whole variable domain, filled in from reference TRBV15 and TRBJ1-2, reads DAMVIQNPRYQVTQFGKPVTLSCSQTLNHNVMYWYQQKSSQAPKLLFHYYDKDFNNEADTPDNFQSRRPNTSFCFLDIRSPGLGDTAMYLCATSRAVQGARGYTFGSGTRLTVV.

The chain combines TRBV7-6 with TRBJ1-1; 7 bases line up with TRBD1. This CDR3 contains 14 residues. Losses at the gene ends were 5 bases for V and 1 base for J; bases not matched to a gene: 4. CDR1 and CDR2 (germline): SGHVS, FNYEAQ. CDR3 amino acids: CASSPGTANTEAFF. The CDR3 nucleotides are TGTGCCAGCAGCCCCGGGACAGCGAACACTGAAGCTTTCTTT. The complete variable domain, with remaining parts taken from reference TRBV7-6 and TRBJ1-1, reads GAGVSQSPRYKVTKRGQDVALRCDPISGHVSLYWYRQALGQGPEFLTYFNYEAQQDKSGLPNDRFSAERPEGSISTLTIQRTEQRDSAMYRCASSPGTANTEAFFGQGTRLTVV.

The CDR3 nucleotides are TGCGCCAGCAGCACCCAACCAGGGGGCCTCCAAGAGACCCAGTACTTC. Residues: CASSTQPGGLQETQYF. This chain joins TRBV5-1 and TRBJ2-5; 8 bases match TRBD1. From germline, CDR1 is SGHRS and CDR2 YFSETQ. The CDR3 has 16 residues. After removal of 4 bases from V and 1 base from J, the junction contained 9 bases not matched to a gene.

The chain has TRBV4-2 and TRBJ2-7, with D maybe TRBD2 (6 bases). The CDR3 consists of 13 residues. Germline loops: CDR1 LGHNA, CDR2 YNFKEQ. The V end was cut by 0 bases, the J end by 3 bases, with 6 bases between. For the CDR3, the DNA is TGTGCCAGCAGCCAAGATAGCGGCTACGAGCAGTACTTC. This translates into CASSQDSGYEQYF.

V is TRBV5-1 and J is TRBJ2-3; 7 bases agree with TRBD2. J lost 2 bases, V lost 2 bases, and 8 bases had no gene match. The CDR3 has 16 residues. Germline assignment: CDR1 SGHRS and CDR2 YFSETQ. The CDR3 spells CASSFEGDYTTDTQYF. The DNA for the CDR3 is TGCGCCAGCAGCTTTGAAGGGGACTATACCACAGATACGCAGTATTTT.

The CDR3 DNA sequence: TGTGCCAGCAGCCTTGGACAGCCTTCCACTGAAGCTTTCTTT. Protein product: CASSLGQPSTEAFF. The V gene is TRBV5-8, the J gene TRBJ1-1, with D tentatively TRBD1 (6 bases). Germline CDR1 reads SGHTS; CDR2 reads YDEGEE. The CDR3 totals 14 residues. The ends were cut back, 4 bases at V and 4 bases at J, with 14 bases in the middle. The full variable domain, in which reference TRBV5-8 and TRBJ1-1 provide the parts outside the CDR3, is EAGVTQSPTHLIKTRGQQATLRCSPISGHTSVYWYQQALGLGLQFLLWYDEGEERNRGNFPPRFSGRQFPNYSSELNVNALELEDSALYLCASSLGQPSTEAFFGQGTRLTVV.

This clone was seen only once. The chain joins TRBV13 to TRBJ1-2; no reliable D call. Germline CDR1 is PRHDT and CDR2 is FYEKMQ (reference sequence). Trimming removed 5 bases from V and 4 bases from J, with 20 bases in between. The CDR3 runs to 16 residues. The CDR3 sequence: CASSTTLLPAGYGYTF. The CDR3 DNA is TGTGCCAGCAGCACTACCCTCCTCCCCGCCGGCTATGGCTACACCTTC.

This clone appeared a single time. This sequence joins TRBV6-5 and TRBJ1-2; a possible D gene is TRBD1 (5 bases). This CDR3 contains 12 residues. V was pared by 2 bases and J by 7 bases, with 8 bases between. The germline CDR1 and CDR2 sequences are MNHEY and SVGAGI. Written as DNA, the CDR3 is TGTGCCAGCAGTTACGGGGGGAGTGGCTACACCTTC. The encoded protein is CASSYGGSGYTF.

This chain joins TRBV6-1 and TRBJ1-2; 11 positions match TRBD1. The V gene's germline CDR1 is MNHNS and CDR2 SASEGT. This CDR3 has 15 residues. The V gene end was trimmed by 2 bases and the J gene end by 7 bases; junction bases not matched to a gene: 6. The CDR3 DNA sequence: TGTGCCAGCAGTGAATGGGTGGGACAGGGGGGTGGCTACACCTTC. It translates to CASSEWVGQGGGYTF.

CDR3: CASSHTPPRGLGYGYTF. CDR3 DNA: TGCGCCAGCAGCCATACCCCCCCCCGGGGGTTGGGCTATGGCTACACCTTC. J is TRBJ1-2 and V is TRBV4-1, with D possibly TRBD1 on 5 matching bases. Germline values: CDR1 MGHRA, CDR2 YSYEKL. The V gene lost 3 bases and the J gene lost 4 bases, with 21 bases spanning the gap. There are 17 residues in the CDR3.

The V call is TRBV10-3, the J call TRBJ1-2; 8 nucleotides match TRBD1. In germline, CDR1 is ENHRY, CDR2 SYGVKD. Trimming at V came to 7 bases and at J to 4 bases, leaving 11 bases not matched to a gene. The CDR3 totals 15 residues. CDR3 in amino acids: CAIKPGQDRTYGYTF. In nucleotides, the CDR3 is TGTGCCATCAAACCGGGACAGGATCGGACCTATGGCTACACCTTC.

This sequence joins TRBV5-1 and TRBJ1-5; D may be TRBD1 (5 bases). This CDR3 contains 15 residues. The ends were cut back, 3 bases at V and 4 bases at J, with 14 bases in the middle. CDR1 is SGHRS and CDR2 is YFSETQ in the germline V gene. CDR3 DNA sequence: TGCGCCAGCAGCTCAGACCCGGGACTAAATCAGCCCCAGCATTTT. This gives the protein CASSSDPGLNQPQHF.

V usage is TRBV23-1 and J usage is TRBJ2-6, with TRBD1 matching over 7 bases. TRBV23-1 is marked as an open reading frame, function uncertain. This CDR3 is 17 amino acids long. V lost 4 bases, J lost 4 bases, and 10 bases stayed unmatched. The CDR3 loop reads CASSPTGWVPGANVLTF. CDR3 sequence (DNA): TGCGCCAGCAGTCCGACAGGGTGGGTGCCCGGGGCCAACGTCCTGACTTTC.

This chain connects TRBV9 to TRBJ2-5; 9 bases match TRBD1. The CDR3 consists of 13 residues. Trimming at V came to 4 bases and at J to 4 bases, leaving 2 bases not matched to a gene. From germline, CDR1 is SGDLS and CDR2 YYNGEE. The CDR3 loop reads CASSLDRGETQYF. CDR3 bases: TGTGCCAGCAGCTTGGACAGGGGAGAGACCCAGTACTTC.

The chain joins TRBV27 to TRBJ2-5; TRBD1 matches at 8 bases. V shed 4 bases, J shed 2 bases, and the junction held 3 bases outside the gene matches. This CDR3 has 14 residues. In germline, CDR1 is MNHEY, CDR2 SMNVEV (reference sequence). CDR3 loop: CASSSTGDQETQYF. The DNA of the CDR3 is TGTGCCAGCAGTTCGACAGGGGATCAAGAGACCCAGTACTTC.

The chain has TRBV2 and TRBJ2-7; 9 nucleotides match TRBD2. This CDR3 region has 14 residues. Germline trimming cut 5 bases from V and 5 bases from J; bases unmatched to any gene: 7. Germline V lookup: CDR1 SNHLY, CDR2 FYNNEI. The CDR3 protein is CASSNGVAGDEQYF. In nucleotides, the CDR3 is TGTGCCAGCAGTAATGGAGTAGCGGGGGACGAGCAGTACTTC. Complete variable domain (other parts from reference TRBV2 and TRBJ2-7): EPEVTQTPSHQVTQMGQEVILRCVPISNHLYFYWYRQILGQKVEFLVSFYNNEISEKSEIFDDQFSVERPDGSNFTLKIRSTKLEDSAMYFCASSNGVAGDEQYFGPGTRLTVT.

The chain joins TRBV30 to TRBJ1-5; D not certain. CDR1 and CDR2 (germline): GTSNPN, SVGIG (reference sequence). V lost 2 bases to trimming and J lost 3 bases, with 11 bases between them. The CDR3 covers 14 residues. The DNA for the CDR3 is TGTGCCTGGAGTACCGGGATGACCAATCAGCCCCAGCATTTT. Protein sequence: CAWSTGMTNQPQHF.

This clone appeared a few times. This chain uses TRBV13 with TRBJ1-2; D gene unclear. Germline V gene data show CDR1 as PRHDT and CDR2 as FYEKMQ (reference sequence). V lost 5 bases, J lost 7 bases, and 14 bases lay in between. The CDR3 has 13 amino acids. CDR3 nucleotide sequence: TGTGCCAGCAGCCCCTCCGCCCACAGTGGCTACACCTTC. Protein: CASSPSAHSGYTF.